The 5 T cell receptor beta chains in this list originate from one sample, sequenced in a study of CXCR3-negative and CXCR3-positive naive CD8 T cells. The authors made the TRB cDNA libraries by 5' RACE using UMI labels. Reprocessing the 5' RACE reads, TCRdb reports a single entry for every CDR3 protein and omits DNA. Seen in this sample are 100,000 or so distinct CDR3 sequences; the ten most common clones hold approximately 0.4%. What these receptors recognize is not known. Study-wide findings and caveats: CXCR3-positive naive cells had TRB CDR3s that were more hydrophobic than CXCR3-negative naive cells had.

The sequencing input was naive CXCR3+ CD8+ T cells from blood. The subset here: CD45RO-CCR7+CD27+CD95- naive CD8+ T cells expressing CXCR3 (TNR3+). The receptors were sampled from a human donor in good health. Some clones in this sample may be carry-over from other donors' samples.

The gene calls are TRBV7-9 and TRBJ2-1; TCRdb selects TRBD2, and the lack of DNA leaves this call unchecked. CDR1 SEHNR and CDR2 FQNEAQ come from the germline V gene (reference sequence). The CDR3 contains 17 residues. The CDR3 here is CASRLGTSGLSYNEQFF.

This chain uses TRBV27 with TRBJ2-1. Germline-derived CDR1 and CDR2 are MNHEY and SMNVEV (reference sequence). The CDR3 loop spans 14 amino acids. This CDR3 is CASSFASSYNEQFF.

The CDR3 sequence is CASSSRGLAGGSSYNEQFF. J is TRBJ2-1 and V is TRBV19; there is no DNA to check the TCRdb D call of TRBD2. CDR1 and CDR2 from the germline V gene are LNHDA and SQIVND (reference sequence). The CDR3 loop spans 19 amino acids. The full variable domain, rest sourced from reference TRBV19 and TRBJ2-1, is DGGITQSPKYLFRKEGQNVTLSCEQNLNHDAMYWYRQDPGQGLRLIYYSQIVNDFQKGDIAEGYSVSREKKESFPLTVTSAQKNPTAFYLCASSSRGLAGGSSYNEQFFGPGTRLTVL.

This sequence joins TRBV28 and TRBJ2-3; the D gene TCRdb calls, TRBD2, cannot be checked with no DNA. Germline lookup yields CDR1 MDHEN and CDR2 SYDVKM. The CDR3 covers 17 residues. The CDR3 protein is CASSFLLPAGVPDTQYF.

This chain connects TRBV10-1 to TRBJ2-1; TCRdb picks TRBD2, but there is no DNA to check that call. Germline V gene sequence: CDR1 WNHNN, CDR2 SYGVQD (reference sequence). The CDR3 spans 16 residues. CDR3 sequence reads: CASSEVAGGPGNEQFF.